These 3 T cell receptor beta chains were all obtained from the same sample, sequenced in a study of cytomegalovirus exposure and HLA in healthy donors. The PCR had 60 Vbeta and 13 Jbeta primers. Clones were read by immunoSEQ multiplex PCR, and TCRdb kept only the in-frame ones, dropping some. The table records over 85,000 clones, roughly 80% of them present only once. Sequenced sample: PBMCs. Every receptor here comes from a man aged 35 to 55 in good health and CMV-seronegative.

The CDR3: CASSLDRRVNNEQFF. The DNA for the CDR3 is TGTGCCAGCAGTTTGGACAGGCGGGTTAACAATGAGCAGTTCTTC. This sequence joins TRBV2 and TRBJ2-1; TRBD1 agrees at 7 bases. V was clipped by 5 bases and J by 5 bases; unmatched bases: 9. CDR1 SNHLY and CDR2 FYNNEI come from the germline V gene. The CDR3 is 15 residues long.

The chain is built from TRBV23-1 and TRBJ2-7; the match to TRBD1 covers 8 bases. TRBV23-1 has ORF status, its function being uncertain. After removal of 8 bases from V and 2 bases from J, the junction contained 23 bases not matched to a gene. This CDR3 has 19 amino acids. CDR3 DNA sequence: TGCGCCAGCCCGCAGGGGAGCCCGACCTCGGACAGGGCGGCCTACGAGCAGTACTTC. It is translated as CASPQGSPTSDRAAYEQYF.

The chain combines TRBV18 with TRBJ2-5; possibly TRBD2 for D (6 bases). From germline, CDR1 is KGHSH and CDR2 LQKENI. The CDR3 contains 15 residues. V lost 1 base, J lost 7 bases, and 16 bases lay in between. CDR3 amino acids: CASSPLAGRDGTQYF. CDR3 DNA: TGTGCCAGCTCACCACTCGCGGGGCGGGATGGGACCCAGTACTTC. Supplemented by reference TRBV18 and TRBJ2-5, the full variable domain reads NAGVMQNPRHLVRRRGQEARLRCSPMKGHSHVYWYRQLPEEGLKFMVYLQKENIIDESGMPKERFSAEFPKEGPSILRIQQVVRGDSAAYFCASSPLAGRDGTQYFGPGTRLLVL.